This paragraph covers one T cell receptor beta chain sequence. Authors' processing steps: Estimation of nucleated cell counts was performed using reference gene primer amplification. This table comes from immunoSEQ multiplex PCR, and its TCRdb copy is limited to in-frame clones, with some not included. That table furnishes V, J and clone size, whereas the DNA furnished D and trimming. The sample carries 72,000 or so clones, around 83% recorded once. The source of the sample is a study of blood T cell repertoires in COVID-19. Study context: There were acute and convalescent COVID-19 samples, and they came from the United States, Italy and Spain. PBMCs, B-cell-depleted T cells, or T cells were the source of the cDNA or gDNA that made up the material.

Germline loops: CDR1 ENHRY, CDR2 SYGVKD. V was cut by 10 bases and J by 5 bases, with 11 bases left in between. This CDR3 is 12 amino acids long. The sequence was collected from an elderly woman with active or convalescent COVID-19. The rearrangement joins TRBV10-3 to TRBJ2-2, with unresolved D. The specimen was peripheral blood. In DNA, the CDR3 is TGTGCCAACAAGAACACAACCGGGGAGCTGTTTTTT. Residues: CANKNTTGELFF.